These 30 T cell receptor beta chains originate from one sample sequenced in a study of identical twins. TCRdb independently ran MiXCR on the 5' RACE reads; one entry per CDR3 protein. The table lists 500,000 to 700,000 distinct CDR3 sequences, around 7.4% of them singletons. The data were also submitted as part of a second study, on yellow fever vaccine responses in identical twins.

The sample consisted of PBMCs. Receptor source: a woman aged 18-29 years in good health.

This clonotype was seen at least ten times. The CDR3 region is CSVGRGLHYGYTF. CDR3 bases: TGCAGCGTTGGCCGGGGGCTCCACTATGGCTACACCTTC. The chain uses TRBV29-1 and TRBJ1-2; maybe TRBD1 (6 bases). This CDR3 region has 13 residues. The germline gives CDR1 SQVTM, CDR2 ANQGSEA. Between the trimmed V and J ends, which lost 4 bases and 3 bases, there was a span of 12 bases. Full variable domain (missing parts from reference TRBV29-1 and TRBJ1-2): SAVISQKPSRDICQRGTSLTIQCQVDSQVTMMFWYRQQPGQSLTLIATANQGSEATYESGFVIDKFPISRPNLTFSTLTVSNMSPEDSSIYLCSVGRGLHYGYTFGSGTRLTVV.

This clonotype occurred a few times. This chain uses TRBV19 with TRBJ2-7, with 8 bases fitting TRBD1. Per the germline V gene, CDR1 is LNHDA and CDR2 is SQIVND (reference sequence). V dropped 8 bases and J dropped 6; count of bases not matched to a gene: 3. This CDR3 has 11 residues. This chain's CDR3 is CASHDRGEQYF. The DNA of the CDR3 is TGTGCCAGTCACGACAGGGGCGAGCAGTACTTC.

CDR3 sequence: CASSSTSGIYF. CDR3 in DNA: TGTGCCAGCAGCTCGACTAGCGGGATCTACTTC. The V and J genes are TRBV7-6 and TRBJ2-7; 11 bases fit TRBD2. The CDR3 contains 11 residues. Germline V gives CDR1 SGHVS, CDR2 FNYEAQ. After removal of 4 bases from V and 13 bases from J, the junction contained 3 bases not matched to a gene.

The chain joins TRBV5-4 to TRBJ2-1; 11 bases align to TRBD2. Germline V gene data show CDR1 as SGHNT and CDR2 as YYREEE (reference sequence). The CDR3 runs 18 residues. The trim removed 4 bases at V and 7 bases at J, leaving 16 bases unmatched. As DNA, the CDR3 is TGTGCCAGCAGCCGTAAGGGGGCTCTAGCGGGAGGAGCGAATGAGCAGTTCTTC. Protein product: CASSRKGALAGGANEQFF.

At least ten counts were recorded for this clonotype. The V call is TRBV4-1, the J call TRBJ2-3; D unresolved. This CDR3 spans 16 amino acids. V was clipped by 0 bases and J by 2 bases, with 12 bases between them. Germline V gene lookup returns CDR1 MGHRA and CDR2 YSYEKL. The CDR3 region is CASSQDRKQFTDTQYF. In DNA form, the CDR3 reads TGCGCCAGCAGCCAAGATCGTAAACAGTTCACAGATACGCAGTATTTT.

The rearrangement uses TRBV7-9 and TRBJ2-1; no firm D call. Germline values: CDR1 SEHNR, CDR2 FQNEAQ (reference sequence). This CDR3 is 12 amino acids long. V was shortened by 6 bases and J by 7 bases, with 10 bases between the two germline ends. DNA for the CDR3: TGTGCCAGCAGAATTAGCCAAAATGAGCAGTTCTTC. It yields the protein CASRISQNEQFF.

The chain recombines TRBV5-5 with TRBJ2-5; 8 nucleotides align to TRBD1. Germline V gene data show CDR1 as SGHKS and CDR2 as YYEKEE (reference sequence). Losses at the gene ends were 1 base for V and 5 bases for J; bases not matched to a gene: 10. The CDR3 contains 16 residues. Here the CDR3 reads CASSLYPGGSRETQYF. CDR3 DNA: TGTGCCAGCAGCTTGTATCCAGGGGGCTCGAGGGAGACCCAGTACTTC.

This clonotype was counted only a few times. J is TRBJ2-3 and V is TRBV7-8, with D possibly being TRBD1 or TRBD2 (6 bases each). CDR1 and CDR2 (germline): SGHVS, FQNEAQ. V lost 1 base and J lost 8, with 16 bases in between. This CDR3 has 15 amino acids. CDR3 sequence reads: CASSLGAGGTGTQYF. Here the CDR3 DNA reads TGTGCCAGCAGCTTAGGGGCCGGGGGCACGGGTACGCAGTATTTT.

There are many counts of this clonotype. The chain combines TRBV7-7 with TRBJ2-1; possibly TRBD1 or TRBD2 for D (5 bases each). Between the trimmed V and J ends, which lost 6 bases and 8 bases, there was a span of 11 bases. The CDR3 covers 12 residues. Germline CDR1 is SSHAT and CDR2 is FNYEAQ (reference sequence). This chain's CDR3 is CASSPEGYEQFF. The CDR3 nucleotides are TGTGCCAGCAGTCCCGAGGGGTATGAGCAGTTCTTC.

The V call is TRBV24-1, the J call TRBJ2-1; D is possibly TRBD2 (5 bases). Trimming cost V 4 bases and J 7 bases, with 16 bases left between them. Looked up from germline, CDR1 is KGHDR and CDR2 is SFDVKD. This CDR3 is built from 15 residues. The DNA of the CDR3 is TGTGCCACCAGTGAGGGGAGTTTTGTAGGGAATGAGCAGTTCTTC. Translated: CATSEGSFVGNEQFF.

The chain links TRBV28 to TRBJ1-1; D is uncertain. V shed 8 bases and J shed 1 base, with 14 bases lying between them. There are 14 residues in the CDR3. Looked up from germline, CDR1 is MDHEN and CDR2 is SYDVKM. The CDR3 loop reads CASRLRAQNTEAFF. In nucleotides, the CDR3 is TGTGCCAGCCGACTCCGGGCTCAGAACACTGAAGCTTTCTTT.

This clonotype was seen a handful of times. The chain couples TRBV7-8 to TRBJ2-1; D not certain. The CDR3 covers 13 residues. V lost 2 bases to trimming and J lost 9 bases, with 11 bases between them. Germline V gene data show CDR1 as SGHVS and CDR2 as FQNEAQ. CDR3 region: CASSLPNLGEQFF. CDR3 bases: TGTGCCAGCAGCTTACCTAACCTAGGTGAGCAGTTCTTC.

V is TRBV5-1 and J is TRBJ2-7; possible D gene TRBD2, 5 bases. The V end lost 1 base, the J end lost 3 bases, and 20 bases lay between the germline ends. From germline, CDR1 is SGHRS and CDR2 YFSETQ. The CDR3 is 17 amino acids. CDR3 in DNA: TGCGCCAGCAGCTTGAAGACCGCCGGCAGCGGATTCTACGAGCAGTACTTC. Amino acid sequence: CASSLKTAGSGFYEQYF.

This clonotype was counted a few times. The CDR3 loop reads CASSPRQAIDEKLFF. CDR3 in DNA: TGTGCCAGCAGCCCCCGACAGGCGATCGATGAAAAACTGTTTTTT. This chain links TRBV7-9 with TRBJ1-4; D perhaps matches TRBD1 (6 bases). This CDR3 region has 15 residues. CDR1 is SEHNR, CDR2 FQNEAQ, per germline (reference sequence). The V end was cut by 5 bases, the J end by 6 bases, with 16 bases between.

The chain has TRBV12-3 or TRBV12-4 and TRBJ2-1, with 8 bases aligning to TRBD2. With V trimmed by 5 bases and J by 4 bases, 13 bases remained unmatched. The CDR3 spans 17 residues. CDR3 DNA: TGTGCCAGCAGTGCAGGGGCGGGCGGGAGGACATACAATGAGCAGTTCTTC. This encodes CASSAGAGGRTYNEQFF.

V is TRBV7-2 and J is TRBJ1-2; TRBD1 is a possible D gene (5 bases). CDR3 size: 15 residues. V dropped 4 bases and J dropped 0 bases, with 12 bases sitting between them. Germline loops: CDR1 SGHTA, CDR2 FQGNSA. The CDR3 sequence is CASSSWGDPNYGYTF. As DNA, the CDR3 is TGTGCCAGCAGCTCATGGGGGGATCCTAACTATGGCTACACCTTC.

The chain couples TRBV12-3 or TRBV12-4 to TRBJ2-5, with TRBD1 matching over 7 bases. V was pared by 3 bases and J by 2 bases, with 6 bases of the junction left unmatched. CDR3 length equals 15 residues. The DNA for the CDR3 is TGTGCCAGCAGTTTTTTTGGGACAGAACAAGAGACCCAGTACTTC. It encodes CASSFFGTEQETQYF.

There are a few counts of this clonotype. V usage is TRBV18 and J usage is TRBJ2-7; 7 bases map to TRBD2. V lost 3 bases and J lost 8; bases outside the gene matches: 4. Germline CDR1 reads KGHSH; CDR2 reads LQKENI. This CDR3 is 12 amino acids long. Here the CDR3 reads CASSPGGPKQYV. CDR3 in DNA: TGTGCCAGCTCACCGGGAGGGCCCAAGCAGTACGTC.

The V and J genes are TRBV4-1 and TRBJ2-7, with D tentatively TRBD2 (5 bases). The CDR3 is 12 amino acids. Germline CDR1 and CDR2: MGHRA and YSYEKL. Between the trimmed V and J ends, which lost 1 base and 13 bases, there was a span of 14 bases. This chain's CDR3 is CASSQVLGELYV. The CDR3 DNA is TGCGCCAGCAGCCAAGTTCTCGGGGAACTTTACGTC.

This clonotype has just a few counts. The CDR3 DNA follows: TGTGCCAGCAGCTTATCCGGGACAGGGTTTCTTGAAGCTTTCTTT. This gives the protein CASSLSGTGFLEAFF. This sequence joins TRBV11-3 and TRBJ1-1; 9 bases align to TRBD1. Germline CDR1 is SGHNT and CDR2 is YENEEA. This CDR3 has 15 residues. V was pared by 2 bases and J by 7 bases, with 8 bases of the junction left unmatched.

This clonotype was counted at least ten times. The J gene is TRBJ2-7, the V gene TRBV6-1; D is unclear. The V end was cut by 7 bases, the J end by 2 bases, with 21 bases between. The CDR3 spans 16 residues. The germline CDR1 and CDR2 sequences are MNHNS and SASEGT. CDR3 sequence reads: CASTPNVGEWAYEQYV. The CDR3 DNA reads as TGTGCCAGCACTCCTAACGTTGGGGAATGGGCCTACGAGCAGTACGTC.

This sequence joins TRBV3-1 and TRBJ2-1; D may match TRBD1 or TRBD2 (5 bases each). Germline V gives CDR1 LGHDT, CDR2 YNNKEL (reference sequence). Between the trimmed V and J ends, which lost 0 bases and 5 bases, there was a span of 14 bases. This CDR3 spans 16 amino acids. The CDR3 here is CASSQDEPGPDNEQFF. For the CDR3, the DNA is TGTGCCAGCAGCCAAGATGAGCCGGGGCCAGACAATGAGCAGTTCTTC.

This clonotype was found a few times. The V call is TRBV2, the J call TRBJ2-5; D gene unclear. This CDR3 comprises 13 residues. V was pared by 5 bases and J by 4 bases, with 11 bases between. CDR1 and CDR2 (germline): SNHLY, FYNNEI. CDR3 in DNA: TGTGCCAGCAGTCAAGACATCCCAGAGACCCAGTACTTC. It translates to CASSQDIPETQYF.

This clonotype came up a few times. The chain is built from TRBV28 and TRBJ1-6; 7 bases match TRBD1. This CDR3 comprises 14 residues. V gave up 3 bases and J gave up 10 bases; unmatched junction bases: 6. Germline CDR1 MDHEN, CDR2 SYDVKM. Here the CDR3 DNA reads TGTGCCAGCAGTTTTGAGGGGGCTAGGTCACCCCTCCACTTT. It codes for CASSFEGARSPLHF.

In this sample, this clonotype turned up many times. The rearrangement joins TRBV5-1 to TRBJ2-1; TRBD2 agrees at 8 bases. This CDR3 is built from 14 residues. Germline assignment: CDR1 SGHRS and CDR2 YFSETQ. V lost 7 bases, J lost 10 bases, and 13 bases stayed unmatched. CDR3 sequence reads: CASGDSGTWGEQFF. The DNA for the CDR3 is TGCGCCAGCGGGGATAGCGGGACTTGGGGGGAGCAGTTCTTC.

The V call is TRBV5-1, the J call TRBJ2-1; the match to TRBD2 covers 10 bases. The CDR3 contains 16 residues. The V gene end was trimmed by 1 base and the J gene end by 7 bases; junction bases not matched to a gene: 8. Germline CDR1 is SGHRS and CDR2 is YFSETQ. Here the CDR3 reads CASSLIPSGSYNEQFF. For the CDR3, the DNA is TGCGCCAGCAGCTTGATCCCTAGCGGGAGTTATAATGAGCAGTTCTTC.

This clonotype was picked up many times. V and J are TRBV5-1 and TRBJ2-2; the D gene is possibly TRBD2 (6 bases). Germline lookup yields CDR1 SGHRS and CDR2 YFSETQ. The CDR3 is 17 residues long. Trimming pared 1 base from V and 5 bases from J, leaving 18 bases between. The CDR3 DNA follows: TGCGCCAGCAGCTTGTATCGTGAAAAGGCGGGGACCGGGGAGCTGTTTTTT. The encoded protein is CASSLYREKAGTGELFF. Full variable domain (missing parts from reference TRBV5-1 and TRBJ2-2): KAGVTQTPRYLIKTRGQQVTLSCSPISGHRSVSWYQQTPGQGLQFLFEYFSETQRNKGNFPGRFSGRQFSNSRSEMNVSTLELGDSALYLCASSLYREKAGTGELFFGEGSRLTVL.

The rearrangement uses TRBV7-9 and TRBJ2-7, with 15 nucleotides matching TRBD2. Germline assignment: CDR1 SEHNR and CDR2 FQNEAQ (reference sequence). Germline trimming cut 1 base from V and 2 bases from J; bases unmatched to any gene: 0. The CDR3 has 16 residues. The CDR3 nucleotides read TGTGCCAGCAGCTTAGGGACTAGCGGGAGGGCCTACGAGCAGTACTTC. Protein: CASSLGTSGRAYEQYF.

This clonotype was observed a few times. The chain couples TRBV10-3 to TRBJ2-2, with 8 bases aligning to TRBD1. The CDR3 extends over 15 amino acids. Per the germline V gene, CDR1 is ENHRY and CDR2 is SYGVKD. The V segment lost 3 bases and the J segment 1 base; nucleotides outside the gene matches: 1. The CDR3 region is CAISDGTGNTGELFF. The CDR3 DNA sequence: TGTGCCATCAGTGATGGGACAGGGAACACCGGGGAGCTGTTTTTT.

This clonotype was recorded a few times. The V gene is TRBV20-1, the J gene TRBJ2-7; 13 nucleotides match TRBD2. The germline CDR1 and CDR2 sequences are DFQATT and SNEGSKA (reference sequence). There are 22 residues in the CDR3. V gave up 0 bases and J gave up 6 bases; unmatched junction bases: 26. The CDR3 DNA follows: TGCAGTGCTAGAGATCTGGCCAGTCCGTTACTAGCGGGAGGGCCGAATACGGGCGAGCAGTACTTC. Its protein product is CSARDLASPLLAGGPNTGEQYF.